This TCR beta chain was identified during a study of regulatory T cells in long-lasting Graves disease. This clonotype was counted at least ten times. Sequencing libraries for TCR beta were prepared with iRepertoire HTBI primers and Arm-PCR of CDR3 regions. TCRdb reprocessed the multiplex PCR reads via MiXCR and lists one record per CDR3 protein. In the table there are about 560,000 distinct CDR3 sequences, 15% to 20% of which are singletons. Regarding time point: newly diagnosed GD, antithyroid drugs for less than 3 months. The TCR library was made from RNA extracted from PBMCs. These data are also associated with another study on T cells in Graves' hyperthyroidism and ophthalmopathy.

This specimen was peripheral blood mononuclear cells (PBMCs), taken at new diagnosis, from a patient treated with antithyroid drugs. The receptor's source is a man aged 18 to 35 with Graves disease.

The CDR3, as DNA: TGTGCCAGCAGCTTTAGGACAGGGGAGAACACTGAAGCTTTCTTT. Translating gives CASSFRTGENTEAFF. The chain couples TRBV11-2 to TRBJ1-1, with 9 bases that match TRBD1. The CDR3 runs to 15 residues. CDR1 is SGHAT, CDR2 FQNNGV, per germline. V trimming: 3 bases; J trimming: 1 base; junction bases outside the gene matches: 3.